This TCR beta chain was documented in a study of Ad26.COV2.S vaccination and SARS-CoV-2 variants. Whole-study context: Trial arm assignment for the donor was COV1001 Ad26.COV2.S. The vaccine Ad26.COV2.S was put into the muscle once, or twice with 56 days between.

General study points: Reported post-vaccination CD8+ and CD4+ T cell responses to spike showed substantial breadth.

With respect to this clone: Its matching antigen is unknown.

Regarding treatment: 15 to 20 received Ad26.COV2.S at low or high dose, single or two shots; about 5 received placebo; per-sample allocation not given. Day 63 after the first injection of vaccine or placebo was the sampling time. In the vaccine, an Ad26 vector expressed the SARS-CoV-2 spike of the Wuhan strain. Trimming took off 3 bases at V and 5 bases at J, with 11 bases between the two ends. CDR1 and CDR2 (germline): SGHTS, YDEGEE. The CDR3 consists of 14 residues. Sequencing was performed with immunoSEQ multiplex PCR; in TCRdb, only in-frame clones are kept and a portion is missing. Of just over 350,000 clones listed, roughly 81% are singletons.

The TCR comes from a person between 18 and 65 years old who received the Ad26.COV2.S COVID-19 vaccine or a placebo. Material: peripheral blood, obtained in a trial of Ad26.COV2.S vaccine versus placebo. The chain joins TRBV5-8 to TRBJ1-4; D perhaps matches TRBD1 (5 bases). This CDR3 reads CASSWDGRNEKLFF. The CDR3, as DNA: TGTGCCAGCAGCTGGGACGGCCGCAATGAAAAACTGTTTTTT.